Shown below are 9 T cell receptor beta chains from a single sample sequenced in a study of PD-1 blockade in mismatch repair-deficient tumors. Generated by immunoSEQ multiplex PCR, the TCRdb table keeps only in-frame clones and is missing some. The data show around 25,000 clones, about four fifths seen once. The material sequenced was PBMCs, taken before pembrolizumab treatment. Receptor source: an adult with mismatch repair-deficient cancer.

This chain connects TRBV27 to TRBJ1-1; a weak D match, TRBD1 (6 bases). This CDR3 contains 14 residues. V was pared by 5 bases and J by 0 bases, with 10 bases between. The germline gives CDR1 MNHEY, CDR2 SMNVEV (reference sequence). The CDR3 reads CASSTAGVNTEAFF. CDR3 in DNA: TGTGCCAGCAGTACGGCAGGGGTGAACACTGAAGCTTTCTTT.

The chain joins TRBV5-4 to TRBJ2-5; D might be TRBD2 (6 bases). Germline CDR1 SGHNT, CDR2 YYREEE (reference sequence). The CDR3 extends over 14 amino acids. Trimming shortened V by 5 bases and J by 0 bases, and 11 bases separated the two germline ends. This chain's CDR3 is CASRGGGDQETQYF. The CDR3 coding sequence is TGTGCCAGCAGGGGGGGTGGGGACCAAGAGACCCAGTACTTC.

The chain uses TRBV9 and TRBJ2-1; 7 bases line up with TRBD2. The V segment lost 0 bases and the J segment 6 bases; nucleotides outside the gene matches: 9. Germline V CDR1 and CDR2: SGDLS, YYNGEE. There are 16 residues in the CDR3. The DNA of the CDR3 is TGTGCCAGCAGCGTAGCGGACGGGAGGTTGGGCAATGAGCAGTTCTTC. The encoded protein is CASSVADGRLGNEQFF.

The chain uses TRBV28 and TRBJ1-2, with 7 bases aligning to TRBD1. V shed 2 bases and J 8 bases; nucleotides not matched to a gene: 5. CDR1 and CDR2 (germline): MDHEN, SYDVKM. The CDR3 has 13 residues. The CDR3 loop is CASSLGQGDGYTF. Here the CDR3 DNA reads TGTGCCAGCAGTTTAGGCCAGGGGGACGGCTACACCTTC.

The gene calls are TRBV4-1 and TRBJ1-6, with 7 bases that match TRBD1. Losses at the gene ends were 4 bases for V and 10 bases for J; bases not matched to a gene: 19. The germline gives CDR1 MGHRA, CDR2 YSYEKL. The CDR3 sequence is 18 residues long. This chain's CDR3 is CASSRSQGSPVAGSPLHF. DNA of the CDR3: TGCGCCAGCAGCCGCTCACAGGGGTCCCCCGTTGCGGGGTCACCCCTCCACTTT.

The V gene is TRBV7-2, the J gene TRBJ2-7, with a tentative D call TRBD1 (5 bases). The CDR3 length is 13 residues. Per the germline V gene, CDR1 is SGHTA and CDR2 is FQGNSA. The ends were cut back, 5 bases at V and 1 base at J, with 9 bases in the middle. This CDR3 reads CASSGQRSYEQYF. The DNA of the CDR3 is TGTGCCAGCAGCGGACAAAGGTCCTACGAGCAGTACTTC.

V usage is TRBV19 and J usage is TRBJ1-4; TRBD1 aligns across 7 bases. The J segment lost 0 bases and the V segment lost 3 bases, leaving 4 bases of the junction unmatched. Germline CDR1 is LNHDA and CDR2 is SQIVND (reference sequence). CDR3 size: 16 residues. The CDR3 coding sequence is TGTGCCAGTAGTATTGGGACAGCTTCAACTAATGAAAAACTGTTTTTT. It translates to CASSIGTASTNEKLFF.

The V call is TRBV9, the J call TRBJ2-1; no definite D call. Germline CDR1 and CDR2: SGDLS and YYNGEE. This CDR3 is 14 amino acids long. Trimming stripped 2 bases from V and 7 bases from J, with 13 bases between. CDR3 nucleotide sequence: TGTGCCAGCAGCGTTCGGGTAGCTGGTAATGAGCAGTTCTTC. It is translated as CASSVRVAGNEQFF.

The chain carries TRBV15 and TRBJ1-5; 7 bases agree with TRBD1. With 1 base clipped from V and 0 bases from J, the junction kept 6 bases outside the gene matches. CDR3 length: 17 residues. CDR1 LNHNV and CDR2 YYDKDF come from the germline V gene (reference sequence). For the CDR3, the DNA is TGTGCCACCAGCAGAGGTATGGGACAGTATAGCAATCAGCCCCAGCATTTT. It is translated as CATSRGMGQYSNQPQHF.